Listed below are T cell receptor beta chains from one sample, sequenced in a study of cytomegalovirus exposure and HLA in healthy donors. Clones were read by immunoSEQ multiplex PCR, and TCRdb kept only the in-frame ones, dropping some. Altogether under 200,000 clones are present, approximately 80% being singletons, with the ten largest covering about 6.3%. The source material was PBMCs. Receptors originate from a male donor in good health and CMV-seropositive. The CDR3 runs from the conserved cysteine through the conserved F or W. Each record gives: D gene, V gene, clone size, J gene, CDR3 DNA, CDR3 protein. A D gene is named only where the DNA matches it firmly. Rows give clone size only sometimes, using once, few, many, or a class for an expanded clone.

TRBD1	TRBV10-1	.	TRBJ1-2	TGCGCCAGCAGACAGGGGGCAGAGCACTATGGCTACACCTTC	CASRQGAEHYGYTF
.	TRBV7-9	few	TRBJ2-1	TGTGCCAGCAGCTTAGCAAGCGGTATATCGCAGTTCTTC	CASSLASGISQFF
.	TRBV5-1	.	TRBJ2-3	TGCGCCAGCAGCTTGGGTGGGACTGGAGGTGATACGCAGTATTTT	CASSLGGTGGDTQYF
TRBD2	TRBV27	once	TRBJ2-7	TGTGCCAGCAGCCGTGGACTAGCGAACGAGCAGTACTTC	CASSRGLANEQYF
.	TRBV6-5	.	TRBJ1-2	TGTGCCAGCAGTTACAAGGGCCGGGGGGACCCCTATGGCTACACCTTC	CASSYKGRGDPYGYTF
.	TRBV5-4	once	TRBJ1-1	TGTGCCAGCAGCCCGGGAGGGGTGAGGGGGAACACTGAAGCTTTCTTT	CASSPGGVRGNTEAFF
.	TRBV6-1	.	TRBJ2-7	TGTGCCAGCCGAGATACTGTGAAGAGCTCCTACGAGCAGTACTTC	CASRDTVKSSYEQYF
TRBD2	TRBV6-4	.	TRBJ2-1	TGTGCCAGCAGGACTAGCGGGAGTACTGAGCAGTTCTTC	CASRTSGSTEQFF
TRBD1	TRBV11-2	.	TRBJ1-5	TGTGCCAGCAGCTTTGGGACAGGAGTGGGCAATCAGCCCCAGCATTTT	CASSFGTGVGNQPQHF
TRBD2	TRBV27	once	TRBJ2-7	TGTGCCAGCAGCTTACTAGCGGACAGCTACGAGCAGTACTTC	CASSLLADSYEQYF
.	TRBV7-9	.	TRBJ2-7	TGTGCCAGCAGCTTATTAGCCACCTACGAGCAGTACTTC	CASSLLATYEQYF
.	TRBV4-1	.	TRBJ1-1	TGCGCCACGGGTCCCGGCCTGAACACTGAAGCTTTCTTT	CATGPGLNTEAFF
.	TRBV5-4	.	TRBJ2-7	TGTGCCAGCAGCCTTCCTGACGGGTTAGAGCAGTACTTC	CASSLPDGLEQYF
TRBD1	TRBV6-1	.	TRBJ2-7	TGTGCCAGCAGTTCCCGACAGGGCTTTCCAGACGAGCAGTACTTC	CASSSRQGFPDEQYF
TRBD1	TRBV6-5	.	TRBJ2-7	TGTGCCAGCAGTCGGGACAGGGGATTCGAGCAGTACTTC	CASSRDRGFEQYF
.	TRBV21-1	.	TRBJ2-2	TGTGCCAGCAGCAACGGCACCGGGGAGCTGTTTTTT	CASSNGTGELFF
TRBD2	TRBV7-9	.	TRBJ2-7	TGTGCCAGCAGCCCGGGACTAGCGGGAACCTACGAGCAGTACTTC	CASSPGLAGTYEQYF
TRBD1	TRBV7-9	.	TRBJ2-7	TGTGCCAGCAGCTTCCCCGGACAGGGTCATGAGCAGTACTTC	CASSFPGQGHEQYF
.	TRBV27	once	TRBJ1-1	TGTGCCAGCAGCCTTCAGACAAGGGACATCGGAGGATCCGGGTGGGTGAACACTGAAGCTTTCTTT	CASSLQTRDIGGSGWVNTEAFF
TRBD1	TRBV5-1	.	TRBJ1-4	TGCGCCAGCAGCCTATCCCGACAGGGGGCCGAAGAAAAACTGTTTTTT	CASSLSRQGAEEKLFF
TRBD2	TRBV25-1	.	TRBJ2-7	TGTGCCAGCAGTGAATACCGGGAGGGCCCCTACGAGCAGTACTTC	CASSEYREGPYEQYF
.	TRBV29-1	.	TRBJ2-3	TGCAGCGTCGCCTTTCAGGACCCAAGGGGAAAAGCGGATACGCAGTATTTT	CSVAFQDPRGKADTQYF
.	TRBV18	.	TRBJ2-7	TGTGCCAGCTCACCATCCGACGAGCAGTACTTC	CASSPSDEQYF
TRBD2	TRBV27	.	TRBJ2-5	TGTGCCAGCAGAAGAAACTCGGGGGGAGACCTTCAAGAGACCCAGTACTTC	CASRRNSGGDLQETQYF
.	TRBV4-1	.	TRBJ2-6	TGCGCCAGCAGCCAAGGCGGCTTTGGATTGAGCTCTGGGGCCAACGTCCTGACTTTC	CASSQGGFGLSSGANVLTF
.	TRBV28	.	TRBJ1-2	TGTGCCAGCAGCATGAGCGGGATCTATGGCTACACCTTC	CASSMSGIYGYTF
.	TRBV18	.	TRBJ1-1	TGTGCCAGCTCAGAGACAGGGAACACTGAAGCTTTCTTT	CASSETGNTEAFF
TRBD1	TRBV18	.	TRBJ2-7	TGTGCCAGCTCACCCCCCGGGACAGGGATCTCCTACGAGCAGTACTTC	CASSPPGTGISYEQYF
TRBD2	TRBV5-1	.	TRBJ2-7	TGCGCCAGCAGCTTGGAGGCTCCGGGACTAGCGATCGAGCAGTACTTC	CASSLEAPGLAIEQYF
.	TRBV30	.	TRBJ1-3	TGTGCCTGGAGTCCCCTTACTGGAAACACCATATATTTT	CAWSPLTGNTIYF
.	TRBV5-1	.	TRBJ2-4	TGCGCCAGCAGCTTGGCGCAGGGGTCGGACATTCAGTACTTC	CASSLAQGSDIQYF
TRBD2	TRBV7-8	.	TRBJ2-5	TGTGCCAGCAGCCCCGCGAGGAGGACTAGCGGGAAAGAGACCCAGTACTTC	CASSPARRTSGKETQYF
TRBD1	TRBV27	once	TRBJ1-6	TGTGCCAGCAGTTTATTGGACAGGGTCTATAATTCACCCCTCCACTTT	CASSLLDRVYNSPLHF
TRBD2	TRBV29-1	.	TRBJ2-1	TGCAGCGTTGAAGGCCTAGCGGGAGGGGAGAGCTCCTACAATGAGCAGTTCTTC	CSVEGLAGGESSYNEQFF
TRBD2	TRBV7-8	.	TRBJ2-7	TGTGCCAGCAGCTTAGGGGGTTGGGGGACTAGCGGCGGGGACGAGCAGTACTTC	CASSLGGWGTSGGDEQYF
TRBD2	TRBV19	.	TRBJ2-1	TGTGCCAGTAGTATGGGGACTAGCGGTTACAATGAGCAGTTCTTC	CASSMGTSGYNEQFF
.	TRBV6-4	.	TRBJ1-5	TGTGCCAGCAGTGACTCCTCGGATCAGCCCCAGCATTTT	CASSDSSDQPQHF
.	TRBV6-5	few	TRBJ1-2	TGTGCCAGCAGTTACGGGCAGGGCCTCTATGGCTACACCTTC	CASSYGQGLYGYTF
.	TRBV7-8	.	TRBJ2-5	TGTGCCAGCAGCCGAGGCAGGGCGGCTCAAGAGACCCAGTACTTC	CASSRGRAAQETQYF
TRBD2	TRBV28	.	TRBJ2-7	TGTGCCAGCTATGGGTGGCTAGCGGGAAACGAGCAGTACTTC	CASYGWLAGNEQYF